These T cell receptor beta chains were read from a single sample in a study of blood T cell repertoires in COVID-19. TCRdb keeps only in-frame clones here, not all; method: immunoSEQ multiplex PCR. The table includes 200,000 to 250,000 clones, around 87% detected once. The sample consisted of peripheral blood. The receptors here all came from a woman aged 25 to 39 who had recovered from COVID-19. Each CDR3 is given with its conserved first and last residue. The order of the fields is J gene, V gene, D gene, clone size, CDR3 DNA, CDR3 protein. A D gene is named only where the DNA matches it firmly. Only some rows state a clone size, as once, few, many or a class for expanded clones.

J: TRBJ1-6
V: TRBV6-5
D: TRBD1
size: once
DNA: TGTGCCAGCGGAGACAGGGGTGGATCACCCCTCCACTTT
CDR3: CASGDRGGSPLHF

J: TRBJ2-7
V: TRBV7-9
D: NA
size: NA
DNA: TGTGCCAGCAGCTTTCAGAGCGGGTACGAGCAGTACTTC
CDR3: CASSFQSGYEQYF

J: TRBJ1-2
V: TRBV18
D: NA
size: NA
DNA: TGTGCCAGCTCACCTATGGACTACTATGGCTACACCTTC
CDR3: CASSPMDYYGYTF

J: TRBJ1-2
V: TRBV4-2
D: TRBD1
size: NA
DNA: TGTGCCAGCAGCCGCGGGTGGGACAGGGTTCAAAACTATGGCTACACCTTC
CDR3: CASSRGWDRVQNYGYTF

J: TRBJ1-6
V: TRBV7-2
D: TRBD1
size: NA
DNA: TGTGCCAGCAGCCTGGGACAGGGGTATAATTCACCCCTCCACTTT
CDR3: CASSLGQGYNSPLHF

J: TRBJ2-6
V: TRBV9
D: NA
size: NA
DNA: TGTGCCAGCTCCGCAGCGGCGAACCGAGCTGCATCTGGGGCCAACGTCCTGACTTTC
CDR3: CASSAAANRAASGANVLTF

J: TRBJ2-7
V: TRBV4-1
D: NA
size: NA
DNA: TGCGCCAGCAGCCAAGATCCAGGGGCCACCTACGAGCAGTACTTC
CDR3: CASSQDPGATYEQYF

J: TRBJ2-7
V: TRBV6-2/TRBV6-3
D: TRBD1
size: NA
DNA: TGTGCCAGCAGTTTGGACAGGACCTACGAGCAGTACTTC
CDR3: CASSLDRTYEQYF

J: TRBJ2-5
V: TRBV6-5
D: TRBD2
size: NA
DNA: TGTGCCAGCAGCGTGGGACTAGGCCAGGAGACCCAGTACTTC
CDR3: CASSVGLGQETQYF

J: TRBJ2-3
V: TRBV6-1
D: TRBD2
size: NA
DNA: TGTGCCAGCAGTGAGGGCATTAGCGGGGGGGGCACAGATACGCAGTATTTT
CDR3: CASSEGISGGGTDTQYF

J: TRBJ2-7
V: TRBV6-4
D: NA
size: NA
DNA: TGTGCCAGCCCACTCTCCTCATGCGAGCAGTACTTC
CDR3: CASPLSSCEQYF

J: TRBJ2-7
V: TRBV5-1
D: TRBD1
size: NA
DNA: TGCGCCAGCAGCTCGTCCGGGACAGGGACGTCGGAGCAGTACTTC
CDR3: CASSSSGTGTSEQYF

J: TRBJ2-3
V: TRBV29-1
D: NA
size: once
DNA: TGCAGCGTTGAAGATCCAGCGGGCCTCTACGGAGATACGCAGTATTTT
CDR3: CSVEDPAGLYGDTQYF

J: TRBJ1-1
V: TRBV27
D: NA
size: NA
DNA: TGTGCCAGCAGTTTATTTTCCGACACTGAAGCTTTCTTT
CDR3: CASSLFSDTEAFF

J: TRBJ2-7
V: TRBV7-6
D: TRBD2
size: NA
DNA: TGTGCCAGCAGCTTAGGTAGCGGGCCGGGCTACGAGCAGTACTTC
CDR3: CASSLGSGPGYEQYF

J: TRBJ2-4
V: TRBV19
D: NA
size: NA
DNA: TGTGCCAGTAGTAGGACACGCCAGGACATTCAGTACTTC
CDR3: CASSRTRQDIQYF

J: TRBJ1-1
V: TRBV7-2
D: NA
size: NA
DNA: TGTGCCAGCAGCTTAGTCTCAGGGTTGGACACTGAAGCTTTCTTT
CDR3: CASSLVSGLDTEAFF

J: TRBJ1-4
V: TRBV29-1
D: NA
size: NA
DNA: TGCAGCGCCGTCAGGGGCCTTAATGAAAAACTGTTTTTT
CDR3: CSAVRGLNEKLFF

J: TRBJ2-7
V: TRBV19
D: NA
size: NA
DNA: TGTGCCAGTAGTATCGTTGGGACCCACGGGAGTCAGCAGTACTTC
CDR3: CASSIVGTHGSQQYF

J: TRBJ2-1
V: TRBV5-6
D: TRBD2
size: NA
DNA: TGTGCCAGCAGCTTGGCCTGGACTAGTTACAATGAGCAGTTCTTC
CDR3: CASSLAWTSYNEQFF

J: TRBJ2-7
V: TRBV2
D: TRBD2
size: NA
DNA: TGTGCCAGCTTCGGACTAGCGGGGGGCCCGTTCAGCTCCTACGAGCAGTACTTC
CDR3: CASFGLAGGPFSSYEQYF

J: TRBJ1-2
V: TRBV5-5
D: NA
size: NA
DNA: TGTGCCAGCAGCTTAGACAGCCTCCTCTATGGCTACACCTTC
CDR3: CASSLDSLLYGYTF

J: TRBJ2-5
V: TRBV6-6
D: TRBD1
size: once
DNA: TGTGCCAGCAGCTCCGGGACAGGGGCCCGAGAGACCCAGTACTTC
CDR3: CASSSGTGARETQYF

J: TRBJ2-5
V: TRBV5-1
D: NA
size: NA
DNA: TGCGCCAGCAGCACTTGGGGGCCAGGGGAGACCCAGTACTTC
CDR3: CASSTWGPGETQYF

J: TRBJ2-2
V: TRBV7-3
D: NA
size: NA
DNA: TGTGCCAGCAGCCCGAGCAGGGCCGGGGAGCTGTTTTTT
CDR3: CASSPSRAGELFF

J: TRBJ1-6
V: TRBV5-1
D: TRBD1
size: NA
DNA: TGCGCCAGCAGTCATACTGGACAGGGGCGGCAAAATTCACCCCTCCACTTT
CDR3: CASSHTGQGRQNSPLHF

J: TRBJ2-4
V: TRBV29-1
D: TRBD1
size: once
DNA: TGCAGCGTTGAAGATCTAAGGGACAGGGTAGTTGTTCAGTACTTC
CDR3: CSVEDLRDRVVVQYF

J: TRBJ2-3
V: TRBV2
D: TRBD2
size: NA
DNA: TGTGCCAGCAGTCCTATAGCGGGGGATAACACAGATACGCAGTATTTT
CDR3: CASSPIAGDNTDTQYF

J: TRBJ1-1
V: TRBV10-3
D: NA
size: NA
DNA: TGTGCCATCAGTGATTTCAGAATGAACACTGAAGCTTTCTTT
CDR3: CAISDFRMNTEAFF

J: TRBJ2-7
V: TRBV11-2
D: TRBD2
size: NA
DNA: TGTGCCAGCAGAGGCCCAGGAGGTAGCGGGGGGCTCTACGAGCAGTACTTC
CDR3: CASRGPGGSGGLYEQYF

J: TRBJ1-2
V: TRBV2
D: NA
size: NA
DNA: TGTGCCAGCAGTGAAGTTCGGGGGACCTACTATGGCTACACCTTC
CDR3: CASSEVRGTYYGYTF

J: TRBJ2-3
V: TRBV9
D: NA
size: NA
DNA: TGTGCCAGCAGCGTAGGCAGGGGTGCAGATACGCAGTATTTT
CDR3: CASSVGRGADTQYF

J: TRBJ1-2
V: TRBV9
D: TRBD1
size: NA
DNA: TGTGCCAGCAGCGTAGGGGACAGTCAAATCTATGGCTACACCTTC
CDR3: CASSVGDSQIYGYTF

J: TRBJ1-1
V: TRBV19
D: NA
size: NA
DNA: TGTGCCAGTAGTATGGGAGGAGTCGAGTGGGGCACTGAAGCTTTCTTT
CDR3: CASSMGGVEWGTEAFF

J: TRBJ2-2
V: TRBV11-1
D: NA
size: NA
DNA: TGTGCCAGCAGCTTAGCGATGGGACTCACCGGGGAGCTGTTTTTT
CDR3: CASSLAMGLTGELFF

J: TRBJ2-7
V: TRBV5-4
D: NA
size: NA
DNA: TGTGCCAGCAGCAGCCCCGACGAGCAGTACTTC
CDR3: CASSSPDEQYF

J: TRBJ2-5
V: TRBV7-2
D: NA
size: NA
DNA: TGTGCCAGCAGCTTACGGGGGTACCAAGAGACCCAGTACTTC
CDR3: CASSLRGYQETQYF

J: TRBJ2-5
V: TRBV4-3
D: TRBD2
size: NA
DNA: TGCGCCAGCAGCCAAGACCGAGCGGGGGCTCGGGAGACCCAGTACTTC
CDR3: CASSQDRAGARETQYF

J: TRBJ1-1
V: TRBV11-3
D: TRBD1
size: few
DNA: TGTGCCAGCAGCCCTGGACAGGGAGGAGGCACTGAAGCTTTCTTT
CDR3: CASSPGQGGGTEAFF

J: TRBJ1-1
V: TRBV6-5
D: NA
size: NA
DNA: TGTGCCAGCATCGACACTGAAGCTTTCTTT
CDR3: CASIDTEAFF

J: TRBJ2-1
V: TRBV6-1
D: NA
size: NA
DNA: TGTGCCAGCAGTGAAGCGCGGACACCGCCCTACAATGAGCAGTTCTTC
CDR3: CASSEARTPPYNEQFF

J: TRBJ2-1
V: TRBV7-9
D: TRBD2
size: NA
DNA: TGTGCCAGCAGCTCTAGCGGGGGCTTATCCTACAATGAGCAGTTCTTC
CDR3: CASSSSGGLSYNEQFF

J: TRBJ2-7
V: TRBV19
D: NA
size: NA
DNA: TGTGCCAGTAGCCTACTAGCACCTCCGAGAGAGCAGTACTTC
CDR3: CASSLLAPPREQYF

J: TRBJ2-2
V: TRBV11-2
D: NA
size: NA
DNA: TGTGCCAGCAGCTGGTCGGAGACCCCCGGGGAGCTGTTTTTT
CDR3: CASSWSETPGELFF

J: TRBJ2-1
V: TRBV27
D: TRBD2
size: NA
DNA: TGTGCCAGCAGCCGTTTGGGGGGGTATCATGAGCAGTTCTTC
CDR3: CASSRLGGYHEQFF

J: TRBJ2-2
V: TRBV19
D: NA
size: NA
DNA: TGTGCCAGTAGTATGCGTCTTCTAGTAACCGGGGAGCTGTTTTTT
CDR3: CASSMRLLVTGELFF

J: TRBJ1-3
V: TRBV7-2
D: NA
size: NA
DNA: TGTGCCAGCAGCTGGGGGGGCTCTGGAAACACCATATATTTT
CDR3: CASSWGGSGNTIYF

J: TRBJ2-3
V: TRBV7-3
D: TRBD2
size: NA
DNA: TGTGCCAGCAGCTTAGGAGCGGGGAGTGATACGCAGTATTTT
CDR3: CASSLGAGSDTQYF

J: TRBJ1-2
V: TRBV6-2/TRBV6-3
D: NA
size: NA
DNA: TGTGCCAGCAGTTACGTCGGGGTGGCTAACTATGGCTACACCTTC
CDR3: CASSYVGVANYGYTF

J: TRBJ2-1
V: TRBV3-1/TRBV3-2
D: NA
size: once
DNA: TGTGCCAGCAGCCAAATAGCATTGAGCAGGCAGTTCTTC
CDR3: CASSQIALSRQFF

J: TRBJ1-6
V: TRBV11-1
D: TRBD1
size: NA
DNA: TGTGCCAGCGGAACCGGGACAGAAGGGTCACCCCTCCACTTT
CDR3: CASGTGTEGSPLHF

J: TRBJ1-1
V: TRBV3-1/TRBV3-2
D: NA
size: NA
DNA: TGTGCCAGCAGCCAAAATGGACGGGGGGCTTTCTTT
CDR3: CASSQNGRGAFF

J: TRBJ2-1
V: TRBV6-5
D: TRBD2
size: NA
DNA: TGTGCCAGCAGTTATACTGGGGGGGTTGAGCAGTTCTTC
CDR3: CASSYTGGVEQFF

J: TRBJ2-3
V: TRBV6-2/TRBV6-3
D: TRBD2
size: once
DNA: TGTGCCAGCAGTTACTCAGGGACTAGCGGGGCTCATACGCAGTATTTT
CDR3: CASSYSGTSGAHTQYF

J: TRBJ1-3
V: TRBV21-1
D: NA
size: many
DNA: TGTGCCAGCAGCAAAGAACAGCTCTCTGGAAACACCATATATTTT
CDR3: CASSKEQLSGNTIYF

J: TRBJ1-4
V: TRBV7-9
D: TRBD1
size: NA
DNA: TGTGCCAGCAGCTTGGACCGGGACAGTTTGGAAAAACTGTTTTTT
CDR3: CASSLDRDSLEKLFF

J: TRBJ1-3
V: TRBV4-3
D: NA
size: NA
DNA: TGCGCCAGCAGCCAAGAGAGTAACAGTAACTCTGGAAACACCATATATTTT
CDR3: CASSQESNSNSGNTIYF